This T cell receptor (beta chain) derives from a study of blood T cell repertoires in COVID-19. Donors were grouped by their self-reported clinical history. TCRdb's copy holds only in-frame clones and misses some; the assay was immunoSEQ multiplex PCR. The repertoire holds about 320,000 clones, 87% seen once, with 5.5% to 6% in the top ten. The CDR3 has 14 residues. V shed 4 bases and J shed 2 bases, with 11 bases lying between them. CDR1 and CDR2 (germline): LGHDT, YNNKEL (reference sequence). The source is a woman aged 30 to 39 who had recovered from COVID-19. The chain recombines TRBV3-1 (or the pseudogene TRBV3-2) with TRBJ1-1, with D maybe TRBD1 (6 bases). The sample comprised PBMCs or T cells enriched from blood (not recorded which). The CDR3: CASSRTRGNTEAFF. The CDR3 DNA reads TGTGCCAGCAGCCGGACCAGGGGAAACACTGAAGCTTTCTTT.